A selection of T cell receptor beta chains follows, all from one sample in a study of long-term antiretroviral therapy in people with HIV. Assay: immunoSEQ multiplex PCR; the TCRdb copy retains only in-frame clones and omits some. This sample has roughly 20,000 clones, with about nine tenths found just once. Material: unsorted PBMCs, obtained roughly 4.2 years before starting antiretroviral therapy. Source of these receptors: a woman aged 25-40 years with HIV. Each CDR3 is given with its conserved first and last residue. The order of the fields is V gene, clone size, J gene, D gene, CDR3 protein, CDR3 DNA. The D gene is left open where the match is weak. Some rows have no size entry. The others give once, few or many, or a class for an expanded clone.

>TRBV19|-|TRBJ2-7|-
CASSIFAGQRTYEQYF
TGTGCCAGTAGTATATTCGCGGGACAGAGGACCTACGAGCAGTACTTC
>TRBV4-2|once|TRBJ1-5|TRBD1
CASSHTSSGTGAIQPQHF
TGTGCCAGCAGCCATACCTCCAGTGGAACAGGGGCTATTCAGCCCCAGCATTTT
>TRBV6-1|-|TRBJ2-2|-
CASSSVSITGELFF
TGTGCCAGCAGCTCGGTTTCTATCACCGGGGAGCTGTTTTTT
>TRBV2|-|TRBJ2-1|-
CASTRTTDEQFF
TGTGCCAGCACGAGGACAACCGATGAGCAGTTCTTC
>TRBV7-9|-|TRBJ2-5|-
CASSPGKLQETQYF
TGTGCCAGCAGCCCCGGGAAGCTCCAAGAGACCCAGTACTTC
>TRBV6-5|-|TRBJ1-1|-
CASSYSPGANTEAFF
TGTGCCAGCAGTTACTCCCCGGGGGCCAACACTGAAGCTTTCTTT
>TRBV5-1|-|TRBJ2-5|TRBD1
CASSSGTGGRETQYF
TGCGCCAGCAGCTCAGGGACAGGGGGCCGGGAGACCCAGTACTTC
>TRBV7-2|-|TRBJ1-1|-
CASSLDAVLTEAFF
TGTGCCAGCAGCTTAGACGCCGTTCTCACTGAAGCTTTCTTT
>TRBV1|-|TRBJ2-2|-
CTSSQERLASGGAGTGELFF
TGCACCAGCAGCCAAGAGAGGTTGGCTAGCGGGGGGGCGGGCACCGGGGAGCTGTTTTTT
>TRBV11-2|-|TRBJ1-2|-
CASGTDPTANYGYTF
TGTGCCAGCGGAACGGACCCCACGGCAAACTATGGCTACACCTTC
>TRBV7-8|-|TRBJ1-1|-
CASSFKRGTKNTEAFF
TGTGCCAGCAGCTTTAAACGGGGGACGAAAAACACTGAAGCTTTCTTT
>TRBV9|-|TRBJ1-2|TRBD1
CASSPNFSPGTGKGYTF
TGTGCCAGCAGCCCCAACTTTAGCCCCGGGACAGGGAAGGGCTACACCTTC
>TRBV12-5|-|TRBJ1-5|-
CASGFWGRSNQPQHF
TGTGCTAGTGGTTTTTGGGGGCGCAGCAATCAGCCCCAGCATTTT
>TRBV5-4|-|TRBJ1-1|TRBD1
CASSSPTGGDLEAFF
TGTGCCAGCAGCTCCCCGACAGGGGGCGACCTTGAAGCTTTCTTT
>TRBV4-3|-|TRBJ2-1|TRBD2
CASSQDLGLAGRNEQFF
TGCGCCAGCAGCCAAGATCTGGGACTAGCGGGGAGGAATGAGCAGTTCTTC
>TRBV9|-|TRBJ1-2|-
CASSVVGAGYGYTF
TGTGCCAGCAGCGTAGTGGGGGCCGGCTATGGCTACACCTTC
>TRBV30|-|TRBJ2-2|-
CACPPRDTGELFF
TGTGCCTGCCCGCCCCGGGACACCGGGGAGCTGTTTTTT
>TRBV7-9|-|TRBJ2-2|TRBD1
CASSFLQGASTGELFF
TGTGCCAGCAGCTTCCTACAGGGGGCAAGCACCGGGGAGCTGTTTTTT
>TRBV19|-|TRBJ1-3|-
CASTWVSGNTIYF
TGTGCCAGTACCTGGGTCTCTGGAAACACCATATATTTT
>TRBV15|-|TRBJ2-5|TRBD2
CATQLRGGYQETQYF
TGTGCCACCCAACTGCGGGGGGGGTACCAAGAGACCCAGTACTTC
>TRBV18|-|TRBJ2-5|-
CASSGGPQGETQYF
TGTGCCAGCTCCGGGGGGCCTCAGGGAGAGACCCAGTACTTC
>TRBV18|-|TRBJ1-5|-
CASSPYSNPGLSNQPQHF
TGTGCCAGCTCACCCTATAGTAACCCAGGGCTTAGCAATCAGCCCCAGCATTTT